This T cell receptor (beta chain) was obtained from a study of T cell responses to AZD1222 COVID-19 vaccine. Findings and caveats of the study: Only a handful of people who got AZD1222 tested seropositive at baseline.

On this clone: The antigen remains undetermined.

Germline loops: CDR1 SGHVS, CDR2 FQNEAQ. The CDR3 runs to 14 residues. V shed 0 bases and J shed 5 bases, with 10 bases lying between them. Clones were read by immunoSEQ multiplex PCR, and TCRdb kept only the in-frame ones, dropping some. There are 130,000 to 150,000 clones in the sample; approximately 91% occur only once, and roughly 2% lies in the top ten. The clonotype comes from an adult who received the AZD1222 COVID-19 vaccine. This specimen was peripheral blood, taken 28 days after the second AZD1222 dose. The gene calls are TRBV7-8 and TRBJ1-1; D may be TRBD1 (5 bases). The CDR3 DNA reads as TGTGCCAGCAGCTTAGCGCATGGGGCGACTGAAGCTTTCTTT. Translating gives CASSLAHGATEAFF.